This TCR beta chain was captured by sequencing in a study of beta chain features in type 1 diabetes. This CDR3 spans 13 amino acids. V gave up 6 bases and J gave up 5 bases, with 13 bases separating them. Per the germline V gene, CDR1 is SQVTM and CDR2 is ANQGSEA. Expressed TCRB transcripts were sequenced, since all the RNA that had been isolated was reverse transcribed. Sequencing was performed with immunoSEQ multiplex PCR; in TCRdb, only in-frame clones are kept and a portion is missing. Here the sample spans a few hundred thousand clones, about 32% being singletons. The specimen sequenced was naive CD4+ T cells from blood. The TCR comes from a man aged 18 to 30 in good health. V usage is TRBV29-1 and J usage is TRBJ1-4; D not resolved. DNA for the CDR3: TGCAGCGTGTCCGGGTCCGAGAATGAAAAACTGTTTTTT. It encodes CSVSGSENEKLFF.